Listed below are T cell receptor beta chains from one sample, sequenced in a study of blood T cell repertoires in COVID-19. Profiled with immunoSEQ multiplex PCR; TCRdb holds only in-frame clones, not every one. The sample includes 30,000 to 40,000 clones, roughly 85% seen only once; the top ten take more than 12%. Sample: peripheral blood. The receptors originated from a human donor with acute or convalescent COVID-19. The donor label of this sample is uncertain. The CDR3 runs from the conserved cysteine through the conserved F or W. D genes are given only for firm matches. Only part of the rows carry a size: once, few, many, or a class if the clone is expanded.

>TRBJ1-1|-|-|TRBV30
CACTKTVLNTEAFF
TGTGCCTGCACCAAGACAGTCTTGAACACTGAAGCTTTCTTT
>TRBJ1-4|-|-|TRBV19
CASTPSRGGRVEKLFF
TGTGCCAGTACACCCTCACGGGGGGGCAGGGTTGAAAAACTGTTTTTT
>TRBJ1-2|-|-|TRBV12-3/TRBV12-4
CASSLTGYGYTF
TGTGCCAGCAGTTTAACAGGCTATGGCTACACCTTC
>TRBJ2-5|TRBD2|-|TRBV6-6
CASSPPGLAGETQYF
TGTGCCAGCAGTCCTCCGGGACTAGCGGGTGAGACCCAGTACTTC
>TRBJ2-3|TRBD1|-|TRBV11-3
CASSPGTGPTDTQYF
TGTGCCAGCAGTCCCGGGACAGGGCCAACAGATACGCAGTATTTT
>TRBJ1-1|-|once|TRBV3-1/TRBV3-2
CASSQGVQGLGTEAFF
TGTGCCAGCAGCCAAGGGGTCCAGGGGTTAGGCACTGAAGCTTTCTTT
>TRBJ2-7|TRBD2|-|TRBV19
CASSIRAGGPYEQYF
TGTGCCAGTAGTATCAGAGCGGGAGGCCCCTACGAGCAGTACTTC
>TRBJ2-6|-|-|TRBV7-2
CASSLGLSGANVLTF
TGTGCCAGCAGCTTAGGGCTCTCTGGGGCCAACGTCCTGACTTTC
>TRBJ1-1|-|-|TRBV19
CASSISSRGGGTEAFF
TGTGCCAGTAGTATCAGTAGTCGCGGGGGAGGCACTGAAGCTTTCTTT
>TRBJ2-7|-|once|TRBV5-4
CASSLEAQGPREF
TGTGCCAGCAGCTTAGAAGCCCAGGGCCCGCGCGAGTTC
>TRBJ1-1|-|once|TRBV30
CAWKGWWAAEAFF
TGTGCCTGGAAAGGCTGGTGGGCCGCTGAAGCTTTCTTT
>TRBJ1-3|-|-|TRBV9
CASSVGPGDLSGNTIYF
TGTGCCAGCAGCGTAGGACCAGGGGACCTCTCTGGAAACACCATATATTTT
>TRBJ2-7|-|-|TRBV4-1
CASSRKPDADEQYF
TGCGCCAGCAGCCGGAAACCCGACGCGGACGAGCAGTACTTC
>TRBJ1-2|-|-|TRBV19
CASSPMSQLGLVHYGYTF
TGTGCCAGTAGTCCAATGTCCCAGCTGGGCCTGGTGCACTATGGCTACACCTTC
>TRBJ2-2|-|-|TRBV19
CASSPRPGERRGELFF
TGTGCCAGTAGTCCGAGGCCCGGGGAGAGACGAGGGGAGCTGTTTTTT
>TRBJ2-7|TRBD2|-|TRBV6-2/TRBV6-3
CASSLGGSSSYEQYF
TGTGCCAGCAGCCTGGGGGGGAGCAGCTCCTACGAGCAGTACTTC
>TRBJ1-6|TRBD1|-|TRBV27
CASSLFEGANSPLHF
TGTGCCAGCAGTTTATTTGAGGGGGCCAATTCACCCCTCCACTTT
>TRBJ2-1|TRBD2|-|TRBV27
CASSFATGGRKHNEQFF
TGTGCCAGCAGTTTCGCCACGGGGGGGCGAAAGCACAATGAGCAGTTCTTC
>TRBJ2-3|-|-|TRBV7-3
CASSLTFGSTDTQYF
TGTGCCAGCAGCTTAACGTTTGGCAGCACAGATACGCAGTATTTT
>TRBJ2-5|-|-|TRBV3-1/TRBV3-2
CASSQGDSGYYQETQYF
TGTGCCAGCAGCCAGGGCGACTCGGGGTACTACCAAGAGACCCAGTACTTC
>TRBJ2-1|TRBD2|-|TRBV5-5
CASSFASGRNEQFF
TGTGCCAGCAGCTTTGCTAGCGGGAGGAATGAGCAGTTCTTC
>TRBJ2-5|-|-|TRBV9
CASSAAPRETQYF
TGTGCCAGCAGCGCAGCCCCTAGGGAGACCCAGTACTTC